The sequence of this T cell receptor (beta chain) was determined in a study of control samples from healthy donors and cancer patients. The length of the CDR3 is 9 residues. Trimming took 4 bases from V and 6 from J, leaving 3 bases between them. Germline CDR1 SQVTM, CDR2 ANQGSEA. This clone has just one count. Only in-frame clones appear in the TCRdb table, and some are missing; sequencing was by immunoSEQ multiplex PCR. There are some 150,000 clones in the sample; 90% to 95% occur only once, and about 1.6% lies in the top ten. The chain uses TRBV29-1 and TRBJ1-2; D call uncertain. The receptor was derived from a woman aged 25 to 39 in good health. Material for sequencing was blood. CDR3 nucleotide sequence: TGCAGCGTTGGGGATGGCTACACCTTC. Its translation: CSVGDGYTF.